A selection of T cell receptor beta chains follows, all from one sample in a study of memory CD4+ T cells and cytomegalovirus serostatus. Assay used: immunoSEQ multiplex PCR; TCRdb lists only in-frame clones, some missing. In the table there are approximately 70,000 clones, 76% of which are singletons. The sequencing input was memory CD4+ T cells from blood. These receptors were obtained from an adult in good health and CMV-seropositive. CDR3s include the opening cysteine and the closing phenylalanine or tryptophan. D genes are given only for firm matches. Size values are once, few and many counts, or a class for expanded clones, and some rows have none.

DNA: TGTGCCAGCAGTCTTCGGGCAGTTAATTCACCCCTCCACTTT
CDR3: CASSLRAVNSPLHF
D: -
J: TRBJ1-6
length: 14
size: few
V: TRBV2

DNA: TGCGCCAGCAGCCCAACCGGGAGGGCAGCCACGTACGAGCAGTACTTC
CDR3: CASSPTGRAATYEQYF
D: TRBD2
J: TRBJ2-7
length: 16
size: -
V: TRBV5-1

DNA: TGTGCCAGCAGTGAAACCTACCTAATCAATGAGCAGTTCTTC
CDR3: CASSETYLINEQFF
D: -
J: TRBJ2-1
length: 14
size: -
V: TRBV2

DNA: TGTGCCAGCAGTGAAGCGCTTAGCGAGCAGTTCTTC
CDR3: CASSEALSEQFF
D: -
J: TRBJ2-1
length: 12
size: few
V: TRBV6-1

DNA: TGTGCCAGCAGCTTAGAGATAAGCTCCTACAATGAGCAGTTCTTC
CDR3: CASSLEISSYNEQFF
D: -
J: TRBJ2-1
length: 15
size: -
V: TRBV11-2

DNA: TGTGCCAGCAGCTTCGGGACAGGGGGCTTTGGTGGAAACACCATATATTTT
CDR3: CASSFGTGGFGGNTIYF
D: TRBD1
J: TRBJ1-3
length: 17
size: -
V: TRBV5-8

DNA: TGTGCCAGCAGCCCGACTAGCGGGAGGCACAATGAGCAGTTCTTC
CDR3: CASSPTSGRHNEQFF
D: TRBD2
J: TRBJ2-1
length: 15
size: -
V: TRBV11-2

DNA: TGTGCCATCAGTGCCCTAGACAGGGGGCAAGATGGCTACACCTTC
CDR3: CAISALDRGQDGYTF
D: TRBD1
J: TRBJ1-2
length: 15
size: -
V: TRBV10-3

DNA: TGTGCCAGCAGCTTAGCTCAACTAGCCACAGATACGCAGTATTTT
CDR3: CASSLAQLATDTQYF
D: -
J: TRBJ2-3
length: 15
size: -
V: TRBV7-2

DNA: TGTGCCAGCACCATCCGGGGTGTCGGTCAGCCCCAGCATTTT
CDR3: CASTIRGVGQPQHF
D: -
J: TRBJ1-5
length: 14
size: -
V: TRBV28

DNA: TGTGCCAGCACCCACGGGGGCCAGAACACTGAAGCTTTCTTT
CDR3: CASTHGGQNTEAFF
D: -
J: TRBJ1-1
length: 14
size: -
V: TRBV2

DNA: TGCGCCAGCAGCTTGCAGGGCTCTGGGGCCAACGTCCTGACTTTC
CDR3: CASSLQGSGANVLTF
D: -
J: TRBJ2-6
length: 15
size: -
V: TRBV5-1

DNA: TGTGCCAGCAGTGACCGGAATAGCAATCAGCCCCAGCATTTT
CDR3: CASSDRNSNQPQHF
D: -
J: TRBJ1-5
length: 14
size: -
V: TRBV6-1

DNA: TGTGCCTGGAGTGTACGAACGGCTGACACCGGGGAGCTGTTTTTT
CDR3: CAWSVRTADTGELFF
D: -
J: TRBJ2-2
length: 15
size: -
V: TRBV30

DNA: TGTGCCAGCAGCTTAAATGGGGAGACCCAGTACTTC
CDR3: CASSLNGETQYF
D: -
J: TRBJ2-5
length: 12
size: -
V: TRBV7-2

DNA: TGCAGCGTGGCTTTCCAGGGGTTTGGGACCCAGTACTTC
CDR3: CSVAFQGFGTQYF
D: -
J: TRBJ2-5
length: 13
size: -
V: TRBV29-1

DNA: TGTGCCAGCAGCCCTCGGGGGCGCACCGGGGAGCTGTTTTTT
CDR3: CASSPRGRTGELFF
D: -
J: TRBJ2-2
length: 14
size: -
V: TRBV9

DNA: TGCGCCAGCAGTGATTCATGGGGAGGGGACTACAATGAGCAGTTCTTC
CDR3: CASSDSWGGDYNEQFF
D: TRBD2
J: TRBJ2-1
length: 16
size: few
V: TRBV10-2

DNA: TGTGCCAGCAGCTTTAATGGCTACACCTTC
CDR3: CASSFNGYTF
D: -
J: TRBJ1-2
length: 10
size: few
V: TRBV7-2

DNA: TGTGCCAGCAGCTTAGATATATTGGGGACAAGGCGGAATGAGCAGTTCTTC
CDR3: CASSLDILGTRRNEQFF
D: -
J: TRBJ2-1
length: 17
size: -
V: TRBV7-8

DNA: TGTGCCAGCAGTTCCATCCCGGACGGGGGGAACTATGGCTACACCTTC
CDR3: CASSSIPDGGNYGYTF
D: -
J: TRBJ1-2
length: 16
size: -
V: TRBV27

DNA: TGCGCCAGCAGTGAGAAAAGAACAGGGGGCGATGAAGCTTTCTTT
CDR3: CASSEKRTGGDEAFF
D: TRBD1
J: TRBJ1-1
length: 15
size: few
V: TRBV10-1

DNA: TGCAGCGTTGAAGATGGGGCCGATGGGGTAAAACTGTTTTTT
CDR3: CSVEDGADGVKLFF
D: -
J: TRBJ1-4
length: 14
size: -
V: TRBV29-1

DNA: TGCGCCAGCAGCCAAAGGGGACACATAAATTCACCCCTCCACTTT
CDR3: CASSQRGHINSPLHF
D: -
J: TRBJ1-6
length: 15
size: -
V: TRBV4-1

DNA: TGTGCCACCTCCCGGACCGCTTTCAATGAGCAGTTCTTC
CDR3: CATSRTAFNEQFF
D: -
J: TRBJ2-1
length: 13
size: -
V: TRBV7-9

DNA: TGCAGCTTCGGACTAGCGGACGACTCTGGGGCCAACGTCCTGACTTTC
CDR3: CSFGLADDSGANVLTF
D: TRBD2
J: TRBJ2-6
length: 16
size: -
V: TRBV29-1

DNA: TGTGCCAGCAGAAAGACAGGGGTATCTCAGCCCCAGCATTTT
CDR3: CASRKTGVSQPQHF
D: TRBD1
J: TRBJ1-5
length: 14
size: -
V: TRBV28

DNA: TGTGCCAGCCGGGGGGGTTCCTACAATGAGCAGTTCTTC
CDR3: CASRGGSYNEQFF
D: TRBD2
J: TRBJ2-1
length: 13
size: -
V: TRBV6-5

DNA: TGTGCCAGCAGCTTCGGGACACCGAGAAACTATGGCTACACCTTC
CDR3: CASSFGTPRNYGYTF
D: -
J: TRBJ1-2
length: 15
size: -
V: TRBV7-9

DNA: TGTGCCAGCAGCCAGCCAGGGTATCCCCAGCATTTT
CDR3: CASSQPGYPQHF
D: -
J: TRBJ1-5
length: 12
size: -
V: TRBV28

DNA: TGCGCCAGCAGCCAATTCATCAGCGGGAACACCTACAATGAGCAGTTCTTC
CDR3: CASSQFISGNTYNEQFF
D: TRBD2
J: TRBJ2-1
length: 17
size: -
V: TRBV4-3